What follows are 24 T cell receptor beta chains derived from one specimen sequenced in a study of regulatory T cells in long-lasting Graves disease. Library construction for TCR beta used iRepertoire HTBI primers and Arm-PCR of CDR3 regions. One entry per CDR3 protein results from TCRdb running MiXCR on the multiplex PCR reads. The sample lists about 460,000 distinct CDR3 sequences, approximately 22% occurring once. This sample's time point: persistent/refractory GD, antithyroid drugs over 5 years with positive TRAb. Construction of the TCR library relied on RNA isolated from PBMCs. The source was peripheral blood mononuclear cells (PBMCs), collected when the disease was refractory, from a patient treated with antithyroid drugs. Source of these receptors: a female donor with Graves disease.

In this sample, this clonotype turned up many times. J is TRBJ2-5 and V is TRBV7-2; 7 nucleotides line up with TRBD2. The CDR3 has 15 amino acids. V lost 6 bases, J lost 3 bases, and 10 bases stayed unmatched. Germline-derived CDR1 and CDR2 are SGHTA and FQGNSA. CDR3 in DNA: TGTGCCAGCAGTCGTCGGGAGGCTACAAAAGAGACCCAGTACTTC. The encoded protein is CASSRREATKETQYF.

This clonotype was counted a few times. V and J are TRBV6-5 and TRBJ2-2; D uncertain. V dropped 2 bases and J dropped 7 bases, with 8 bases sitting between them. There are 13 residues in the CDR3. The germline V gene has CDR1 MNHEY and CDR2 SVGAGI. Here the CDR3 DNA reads TGTGCCAGCAGTTACAGGGTTGTCGGGGAGCTGTTTTTT. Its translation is CASSYRVVGELFF.

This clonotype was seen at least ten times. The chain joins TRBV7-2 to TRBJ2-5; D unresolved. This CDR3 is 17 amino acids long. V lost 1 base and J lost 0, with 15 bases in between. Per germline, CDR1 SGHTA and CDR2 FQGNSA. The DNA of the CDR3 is TGTGCCAGCAGCTTAGGATTGGGCGGCATAAACCAAGAGACCCAGTACTTC. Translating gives CASSLGLGGINQETQYF.

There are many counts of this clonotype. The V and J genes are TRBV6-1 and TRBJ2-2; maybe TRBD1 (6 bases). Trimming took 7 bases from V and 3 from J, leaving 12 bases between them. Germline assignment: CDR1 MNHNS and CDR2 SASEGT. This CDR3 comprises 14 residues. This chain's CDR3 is CASNEWGHTGELFF. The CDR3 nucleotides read TGTGCCAGCAACGAGTGGGGGCACACCGGGGAGCTGTTTTTT.

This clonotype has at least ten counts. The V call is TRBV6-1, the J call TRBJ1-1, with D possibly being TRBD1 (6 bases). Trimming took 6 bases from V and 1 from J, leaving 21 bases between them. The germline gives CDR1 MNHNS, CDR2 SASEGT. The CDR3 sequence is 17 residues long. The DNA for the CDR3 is TGTGCCAGCAGCCACGGTAGGGTCCTGGGGGCGAACACTGAAGCTTTCTTT. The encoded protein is CASSHGRVLGANTEAFF.

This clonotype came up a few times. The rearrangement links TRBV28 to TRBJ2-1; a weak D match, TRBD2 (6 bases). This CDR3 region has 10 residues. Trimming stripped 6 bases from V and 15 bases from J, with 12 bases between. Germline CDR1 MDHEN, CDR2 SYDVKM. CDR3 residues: CASSREYRFF. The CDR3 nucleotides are TGTGCCAGCAGCCGGGAGTATAGGTTCTTC.

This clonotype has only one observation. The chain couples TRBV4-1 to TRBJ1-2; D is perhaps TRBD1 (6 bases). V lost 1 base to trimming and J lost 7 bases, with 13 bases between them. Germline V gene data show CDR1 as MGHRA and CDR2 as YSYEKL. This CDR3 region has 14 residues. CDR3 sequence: CASSQVLQGGGYTF. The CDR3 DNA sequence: TGCGCCAGCAGCCAAGTATTACAGGGAGGTGGCTACACCTTC.

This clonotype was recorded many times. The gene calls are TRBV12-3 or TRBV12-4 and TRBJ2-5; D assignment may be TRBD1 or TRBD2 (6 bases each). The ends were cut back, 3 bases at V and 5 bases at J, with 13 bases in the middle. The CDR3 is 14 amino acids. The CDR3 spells CASSFRGVVETQYF. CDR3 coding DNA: TGTGCCAGCAGTTTTAGGGGGGTGGTGGAGACCCAGTACTTC.

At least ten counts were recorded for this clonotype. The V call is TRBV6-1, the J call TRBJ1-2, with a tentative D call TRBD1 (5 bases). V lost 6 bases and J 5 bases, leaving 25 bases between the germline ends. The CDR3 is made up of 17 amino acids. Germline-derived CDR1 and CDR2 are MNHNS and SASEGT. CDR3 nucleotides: TGTGCCAGCAGGGACCCAGGGACCAGCTACTCGGCGTATGGCTACACCTTC. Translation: CASRDPGTSYSAYGYTF.

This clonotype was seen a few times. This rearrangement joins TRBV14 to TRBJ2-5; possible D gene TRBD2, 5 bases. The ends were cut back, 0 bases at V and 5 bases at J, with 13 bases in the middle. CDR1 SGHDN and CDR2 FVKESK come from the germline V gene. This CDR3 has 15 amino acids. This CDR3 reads CASSQDQVEEETQYF. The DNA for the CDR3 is TGTGCCAGCAGCCAAGATCAGGTGGAGGAGGAGACCCAGTACTTC.

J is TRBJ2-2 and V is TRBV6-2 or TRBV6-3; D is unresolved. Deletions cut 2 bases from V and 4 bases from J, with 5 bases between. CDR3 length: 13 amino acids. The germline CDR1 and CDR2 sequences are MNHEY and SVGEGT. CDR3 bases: TGTGCCAGCAGTTACATACTCACCGGGGAGCTGTTTTTT. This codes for CASSYILTGELFF.

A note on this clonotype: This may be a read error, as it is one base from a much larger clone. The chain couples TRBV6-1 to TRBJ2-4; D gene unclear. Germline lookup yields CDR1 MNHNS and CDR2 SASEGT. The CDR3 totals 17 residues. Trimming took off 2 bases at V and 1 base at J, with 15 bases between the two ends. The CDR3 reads CASSEIAVGLAKNIQYF. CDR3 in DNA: TGTGCCAGCAGTGAAATCGCAGTAGGGCTTGCCAAAAACATTCAGTACTTC.

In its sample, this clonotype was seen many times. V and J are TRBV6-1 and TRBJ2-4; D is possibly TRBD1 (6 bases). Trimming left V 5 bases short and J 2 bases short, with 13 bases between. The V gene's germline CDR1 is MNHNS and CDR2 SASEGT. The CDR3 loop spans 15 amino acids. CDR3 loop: CASSTQGNTKNIQYF. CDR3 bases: TGTGCCAGCAGTACTCAGGGGAATACCAAAAACATTCAGTACTTC.

In nucleotides, the CDR3 is TGTGCCAGTAGTATAGAGCCAAATAGCAATCAGCCCCAGCATTTT. This gives the protein CASSIEPNSNQPQHF. This chain joins TRBV19 and TRBJ1-5, with D hard to call. Trimming cost V 0 bases and J 0 bases, with 6 bases left between them. Germline CDR1 LNHDA, CDR2 SQIVND (reference sequence). This CDR3 contains 15 residues.

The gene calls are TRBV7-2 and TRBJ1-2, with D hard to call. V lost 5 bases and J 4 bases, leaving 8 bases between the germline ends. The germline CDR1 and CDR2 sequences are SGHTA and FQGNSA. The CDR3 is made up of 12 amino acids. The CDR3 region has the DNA TGTGCCAGCAGCAGGCTCCTCTATGGCTACACCTTC. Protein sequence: CASSRLLYGYTF.

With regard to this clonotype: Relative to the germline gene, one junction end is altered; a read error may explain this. The CDR3 bases are TGTGTCAGCCTCCAAGGTGGGGTCTATGGCTACACCTTC. This translates into CVSLQGGVYGYTF. V and J are TRBV2 and TRBJ1-2; unclear D gene. CDR1 is SNHLY and CDR2 is FYNNEI in the germline V gene. The CDR3 is 13 amino acids.

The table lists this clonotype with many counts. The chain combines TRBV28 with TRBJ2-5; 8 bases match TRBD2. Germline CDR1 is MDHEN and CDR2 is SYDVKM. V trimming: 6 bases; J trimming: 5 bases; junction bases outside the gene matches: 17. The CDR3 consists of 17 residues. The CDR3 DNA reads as TGTGCCAGCAGCTCCGGGACTAGTCAAACAACCTGGGAGACCCAGTACTTC. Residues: CASSSGTSQTTWETQYF.

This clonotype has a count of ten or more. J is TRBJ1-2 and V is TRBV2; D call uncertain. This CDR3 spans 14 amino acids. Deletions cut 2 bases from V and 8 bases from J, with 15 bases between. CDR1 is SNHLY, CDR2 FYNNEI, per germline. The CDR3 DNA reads TGTGCCAGCAGTGAAAGAGGAGCCTCTGGCGGCTACACCTTC. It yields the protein CASSERGASGGYTF.

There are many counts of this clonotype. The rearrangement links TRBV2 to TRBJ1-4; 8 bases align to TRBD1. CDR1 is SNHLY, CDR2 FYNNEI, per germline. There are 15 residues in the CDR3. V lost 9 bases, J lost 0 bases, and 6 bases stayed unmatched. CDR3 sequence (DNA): TGTGCCAGTCTGACAGGGGCCTCAACTAATGAAAAACTGTTTTTT. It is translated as CASLTGASTNEKLFF.

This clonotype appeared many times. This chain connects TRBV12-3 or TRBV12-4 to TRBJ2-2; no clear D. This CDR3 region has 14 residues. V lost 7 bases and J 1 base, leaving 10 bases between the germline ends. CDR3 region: CASTATVNTGELFF. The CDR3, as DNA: TGTGCCAGCACCGCCACAGTGAACACCGGGGAGCTGTTTTTT.

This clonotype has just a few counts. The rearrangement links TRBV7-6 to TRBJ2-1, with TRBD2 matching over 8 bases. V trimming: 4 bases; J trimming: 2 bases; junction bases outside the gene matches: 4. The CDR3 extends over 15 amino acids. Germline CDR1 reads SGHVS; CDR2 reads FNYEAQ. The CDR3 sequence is CASSYGLATYNEQFF. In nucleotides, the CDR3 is TGTGCCAGCAGCTACGGACTAGCTACCTACAATGAGCAGTTCTTC.

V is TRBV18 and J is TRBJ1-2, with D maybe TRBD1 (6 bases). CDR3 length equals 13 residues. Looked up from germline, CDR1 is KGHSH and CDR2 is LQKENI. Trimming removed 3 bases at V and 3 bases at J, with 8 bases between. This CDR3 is CASSPGHDYGYTF. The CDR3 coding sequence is TGTGCCAGCTCACCGGGACACGACTATGGCTACACCTTC.

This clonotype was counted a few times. Here the CDR3 reads CAWSSGDNQPQHF. The CDR3 DNA follows: TGTGCCTGGAGTTCAGGGGATAATCAGCCCCAGCATTTT. The chain links TRBV30 to TRBJ1-5; weak D call: TRBD1 (6 bases). From germline, CDR1 is GTSNPN and CDR2 SVGIG (reference sequence). The CDR3 is made up of 13 amino acids. Trimming took 2 bases from V and 4 from J, leaving 9 bases between them.

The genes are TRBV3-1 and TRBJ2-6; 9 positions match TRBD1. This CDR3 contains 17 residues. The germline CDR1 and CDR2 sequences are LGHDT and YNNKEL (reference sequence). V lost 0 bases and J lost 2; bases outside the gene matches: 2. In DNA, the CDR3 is TGTGCCAGCAGCCAAGAACAGGGGGCGACTGGGGCCAACGTCCTGACTTTC. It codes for CASSQEQGATGANVLTF.